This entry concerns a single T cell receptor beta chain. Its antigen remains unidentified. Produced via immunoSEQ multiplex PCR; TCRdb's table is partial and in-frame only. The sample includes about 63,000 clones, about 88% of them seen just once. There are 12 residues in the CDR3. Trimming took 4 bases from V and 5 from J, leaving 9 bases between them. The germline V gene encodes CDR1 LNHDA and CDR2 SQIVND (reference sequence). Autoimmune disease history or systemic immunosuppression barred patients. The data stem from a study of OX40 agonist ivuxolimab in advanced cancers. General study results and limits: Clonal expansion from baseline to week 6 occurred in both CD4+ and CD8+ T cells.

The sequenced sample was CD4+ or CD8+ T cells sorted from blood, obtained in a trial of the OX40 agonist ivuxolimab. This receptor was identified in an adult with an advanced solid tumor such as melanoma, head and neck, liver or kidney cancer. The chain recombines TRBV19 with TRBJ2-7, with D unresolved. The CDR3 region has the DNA TGTGCCAGTAGTAATAAGCTTCACGAGCAGTACTTC. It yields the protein CASSNKLHEQYF.